These 29 T cell receptor beta chains came from one sample sequenced in a study of cytomegalovirus exposure and HLA in healthy donors (dated by TCRdb to about 2017). The library was prepared using the immunoSEQ multiplex PCR assay. A mixture of 60 forward primers for TCR Vbeta segments and 13 reverse primers for TCR Jbeta segments was used in the multiplex PCR. TCRdb stores this immuneACCESS table with in-frame sequences only. Part of the clones is absent; in the studies checked, under half of the shortfall reflects unresolved V genes, and no reason is known for the rest. The sample data list around 94,000 clones, and about four fifths of these were observed just once. Clones ranked in the top ten supply about 2.1% of the sample. The sample consisted of PBMCs. These receptors were taken from a man aged 18 to 30 in good health and CMV-seronegative.

The V gene is TRBV7-8, the J gene TRBJ2-7, with D maybe TRBD2 (5 bases). With 1 base removed from V and 4 bases from J, the gap between germline ends came to 11 bases. The length of the CDR3 is 14 residues. Germline assignment: CDR1 SGHVS and CDR2 FQNEAQ. This CDR3 reads CASSLVGRGYEQYF. CDR3 DNA sequence: TGTGCCAGCAGCTTAGTTGGTAGAGGGTACGAGCAGTACTTC. Filled out from reference TRBV7-8 and TRBJ2-7, the complete variable domain reads GAGVSQSPRYKVAKRGQDVALRCDPISGHVSLFWYQQALGQGPEFLTYFQNEAQLDKSGLPSDRFFAERPEGSVSTLKIQRTQQEDSAVYLCASSLVGRGYEQYFGPGTRLTVT.

This clone was seen once. The rearrangement uses TRBV5-6 and TRBJ2-7, with D tentatively TRBD2 (6 bases). This CDR3 has 13 amino acids. CDR1 is SGHDT and CDR2 is YYEEEE in the germline V gene. V dropped 2 bases and J dropped 6 bases, with 12 bases sitting between them. The CDR3: CASSFGGTGEQYF. The CDR3 DNA is TGTGCCAGCAGCTTTGGGGGGACGGGCGAGCAGTACTTC.

This clone has just a few counts. The rearrangement uses TRBV5-4 and TRBJ2-7, with 9 bases aligning to TRBD2. From germline, CDR1 is SGHNT and CDR2 YYREEE (reference sequence). There are 15 residues in the CDR3. V lost 5 bases and J lost 3; bases outside the gene matches: 9. The CDR3 sequence is CASSRPGTSSYEQYF. The CDR3 DNA sequence: TGTGCCAGCAGTAGACCCGGGACTAGCAGCTACGAGCAGTACTTC. The variable domain in full, completed from reference TRBV5-4 and TRBJ2-7, reads ETGVTQSPTHLIKTRGQQVTLRCSSQSGHNTVSWYQQALGQGPQFIFQYYREEENGRGNFPPRFSGLQFPNYSSELNVNALELDDSALYLCASSRPGTSSYEQYFGPGTRLTVT.

The chain employs TRBV29-1 and TRBJ2-7; TRBD2 agrees at 8 bases. CDR1 and CDR2 from the germline V gene are SQVTM and ANQGSEA. The CDR3 loop spans 15 amino acids. V dropped 3 bases and J dropped 4; count of bases not matched to a gene: 11. The CDR3 spells CSVDGTRGRIYEQYF. The CDR3 coding sequence is TGCAGCGTTGATGGGACTAGGGGTCGAATTTACGAGCAGTACTTC.

The J gene is TRBJ1-1, the V gene TRBV5-6, with 10 positions matching TRBD1. The CDR3 is 16 amino acids. Germline CDR1 SGHDT, CDR2 YYEEEE. After removal of 0 bases from V and 6 bases from J, the junction contained 8 bases not matched to a gene. The CDR3 is CASSLGQGARIAEAFF. In nucleotides, the CDR3 is TGTGCCAGCAGCTTGGGACAGGGGGCGAGGATCGCTGAAGCTTTCTTT.

V gene TRBV2 combines with J gene TRBJ1-5, with a possible D match to TRBD1 (6 bases). V lost 6 bases, J lost 5 bases, and 14 bases lay in between. The CDR3 is made up of 14 amino acids. Germline-derived CDR1 and CDR2 are SNHLY and FYNNEI. DNA of the CDR3: TGTGCCAGCAGGGGGGGGCGGCCGCATCAGCCCCAGCATTTT. Protein: CASRGGRPHQPQHF.

CDR3 in DNA: TGTGCCAGTAGTATCCGCCGGGGGGGCTCCCAGGGTGAAGCTTTCTTT. As protein: CASSIRRGGSQGEAFF. The rearrangement joins TRBV19 to TRBJ1-1; TRBD1 might be the D (6 bases). CDR1 and CDR2 from the germline V gene are LNHDA and SQIVND (reference sequence). The CDR3 loop spans 16 amino acids. Trimming pared 3 bases from V and 7 bases from J, leaving 21 bases between.

This clone was observed a few times. The chain employs TRBV5-1 and TRBJ2-7; D is unresolved. Trimming cost V 0 bases and J 5 bases, with 12 bases left between them. CDR1 and CDR2 (germline): SGHRS, YFSETQ. CDR3 length: 14 amino acids. CDR3 coding DNA: TGCGCCAGCAGCTTGGATTATCGAGCTGACGAGCAGTACTTC. Translated: CASSLDYRADEQYF.

The chain is built from TRBV7-9 and TRBJ2-7; a weak D match, TRBD1 (6 bases). The CDR3 contains 12 residues. Trimming left V 2 bases short and J 4 bases short, with 6 bases between. Germline V gene data show CDR1 as SEHNR and CDR2 as FQNEAQ (reference sequence). The CDR3 bases are TGTGCCAGCAGCTTACAGGGGTACGAGCAGTACTTC. Its protein product is CASSLQGYEQYF.

The chain joins TRBV12-2 to TRBJ2-7; TRBD1 was called by the table and not checked on the DNA. TRBV12-2 is deemed a pseudogene. The CDR3 has 11 amino acids. The DNA for the CDR3 is TGTGCAAGTCGCTTTACATACGAGCAGTACTTC. Translation gives CASRFTYEQYF.

J is TRBJ2-7 and V is TRBV11-2; 8 nucleotides agree with TRBD2. Losses at the gene ends were 0 bases for V and 0 bases for J; bases not matched to a gene: 1. This CDR3 has 15 residues. Germline lookup yields CDR1 SGHAT and CDR2 FQNNGV. DNA for the CDR3: TGTGCCAGCAGCTTAGATGGGACTAGCTCCTACGAGCAGTACTTC. Residues: CASSLDGTSSYEQYF.

This clone was seen a single time. The chain joins TRBV5-1 to TRBJ2-1, with D possibly TRBD2 on 5 matching bases. With 0 bases removed from V and 8 bases from J, the gap between germline ends came to 15 bases. The CDR3 contains 15 residues. Germline CDR1 and CDR2: SGHRS and YFSETQ. CDR3 sequence (DNA): TGCGCCAGCAGCTTGGTTTTCGGGGAACGGGATGAGCAGTTCTTC. This sequence encodes CASSLVFGERDEQFF.

The rearrangement uses TRBV2 and TRBJ2-1; possible D gene TRBD2, 6 bases. V lost 6 bases, J lost 0 bases, and 9 bases lay in between. The CDR3 consists of 14 residues. The V gene's germline CDR1 is SNHLY and CDR2 FYNNEI. CDR3 nucleotide sequence: TGTGCCAGCAGCTACGGGAGCTCCTACAATGAGCAGTTCTTC. Translation: CASSYGSSYNEQFF.

The V and J genes are TRBV11-2 and TRBJ2-7; 8 nucleotides agree with TRBD2. V gave up 2 bases and J gave up 3 bases; unmatched junction bases: 9. In germline, CDR1 is SGHAT, CDR2 FQNNGV. The CDR3 runs 16 residues. This CDR3 reads CASSLLTGGVNYEQYF. CDR3 DNA: TGTGCCAGCAGCTTACTTACCGGGGGGGTGAACTACGAGCAGTACTTC.

This sequence joins TRBV5-1 and TRBJ1-2; D unclear. From germline, CDR1 is SGHRS and CDR2 YFSETQ. The ends were cut back, 0 bases at V and 6 bases at J, with 15 bases in the middle. The CDR3 runs to 15 residues. CDR3 residues: CASSLEVGSSDGYTF. The CDR3 DNA reads TGCGCCAGCAGCTTGGAGGTCGGTAGCTCGGATGGCTACACCTTC.

The genes are TRBV30 and TRBJ2-7; the match to TRBD1 covers 8 bases. CDR3 length: 12 amino acids. Per the germline V gene, CDR1 is GTSNPN and CDR2 is SVGIG (reference sequence). Losses at the gene ends were 8 bases for V and 3 bases for J; bases not matched to a gene: 6. The CDR3 loop reads CAGRDRRYEQYF. The CDR3 DNA reads as TGTGCCGGCCGGGACAGGCGCTACGAGCAGTACTTC.

The chain employs TRBV7-8 and TRBJ1-2, with a weak D call TRBD1 (6 bases). Trimming removed 8 bases from V and 5 bases from J, with 15 bases in between. There are 13 residues in the CDR3. Germline CDR1 and CDR2: SGHVS and FQNEAQ. DNA of the CDR3: TGTGCCAGCCGAGGACAGCCCGAGTATGGCTACACCTTC. This codes for CASRGQPEYGYTF.

The chain joins TRBV7-9 to TRBJ2-7, with 12 nucleotides matching TRBD2. Trimming cost V 4 bases and J 5 bases; bases outside gene matches: 6. Germline loops: CDR1 SEHNR, CDR2 FQNEAQ (reference sequence). CDR3 length: 15 amino acids. The chain's CDR3 is CASSSATSGRHEQYF. CDR3 in DNA: TGTGCCAGCAGCTCGGCGACTAGCGGGAGACACGAGCAGTACTTC.

For the CDR3, the DNA is TGCAGCGTTGAAGATTATGTCAGATCTTCTGGCTACACCTTC. This codes for CSVEDYVRSSGYTF. The chain is built from TRBV29-1 and TRBJ1-2, with D unclear. Germline CDR1 and CDR2: SQVTM and ANQGSEA. The CDR3 extends over 14 amino acids. The V and J ends lost 0 bases and 7 bases respectively, with 15 bases between them.

The chain carries TRBV7-9 and TRBJ1-1; 8 bases are a match to TRBD1. CDR1 and CDR2 (germline): SEHNR, FQNEAQ (reference sequence). Losses at the gene ends were 5 bases for V and 1 base for J; bases not matched to a gene: 12. This CDR3 spans 17 amino acids. CDR3 bases: TGTGCCAGCAGCCGAGCGTCTTCCGGGACAGGGAACACTGAAGCTTTCTTT. Translating it yields CASSRASSGTGNTEAFF.

The chain couples TRBV6-5 to TRBJ1-5; no clear D. Germline V lookup: CDR1 MNHEY, CDR2 SVGAGI. The CDR3 runs to 15 residues. V lost 2 bases and J 3 bases, leaving 11 bases between the germline ends. CDR3 amino acids: CASSYRTGNNQPQHF. The CDR3 DNA follows: TGTGCCAGCAGTTACAGGACGGGGAACAATCAGCCCCAGCATTTT.

This chain uses TRBV6-4 with TRBJ2-3; TRBD1 matches 8 bases. J lost 5 bases, V lost 3 bases, and 7 bases had no gene match. Germline-derived CDR1 and CDR2 are MRHNA and SNTAGT. The CDR3 has 15 amino acids. The CDR3 nucleotides are TGTGCCAGCAGTGAACAAGACAGGGGCCAAGATACGCAGTATTTT. Translated: CASSEQDRGQDTQYF.

This chain joins TRBV9 and TRBJ1-1; D gene unclear. V lost 0 bases and J lost 5, with 8 bases in between. This CDR3 has 13 amino acids. Germline CDR1 SGDLS, CDR2 YYNGEE. Here the CDR3 reads CASSVVSGTEAFF. The CDR3 region has the DNA TGTGCCAGCAGCGTAGTTTCGGGGACTGAAGCTTTCTTT.

The chain recombines TRBV13 with TRBJ2-1; 13 positions match TRBD2. The V gene end was trimmed by 4 bases and the J gene end by 9 bases; junction bases not matched to a gene: 9. CDR1 is PRHDT, CDR2 FYEKMQ, per germline (reference sequence). This CDR3 has 16 residues. In DNA form, the CDR3 reads TGTGCCAGCAGCTCCCAACTAGCGGGAGGGCCTATTGAGCAGTTCTTC. Encoded protein: CASSSQLAGGPIEQFF.

The rearrangement uses TRBV25-1 and TRBJ2-5; maybe TRBD1 (6 bases). CDR1 and CDR2 (germline): MGHDK, SYGVNS. V shed 3 bases and J shed 7 bases, with 15 bases lying between them. The CDR3 is 14 residues long. CDR3 protein: CASSEPGKGGTQYF. CDR3 in DNA: TGTGCCAGCAGTGAGCCCGGGAAAGGGGGGACCCAGTACTTC. Full variable domain (missing parts from reference TRBV25-1 and TRBJ2-5): EADIYQTPRYLVIGTGKKITLECSQTMGHDKMYWYQQDPGMELHLIHYSYGVNSTEKGDLSSESTVSRIRTEHFPLTLESARPSHTSQYLCASSEPGKGGTQYFGPGTRLLVL.

The chain uses TRBV5-5 and TRBJ1-1, with D perhaps matching TRBD1 (5 bases). V lost 5 bases and J lost 6, with 20 bases in between. The germline V gene encodes CDR1 SGHKS and CDR2 YYEKEE (reference sequence). The CDR3 is made up of 15 amino acids. The DNA of the CDR3 is TGTGCCAGCAGAAATGAGGGTCGGGGGACCTCTGAAGCTTTCTTT. It specifies CASRNEGRGTSEAFF.

The chain combines TRBV21-1 with TRBJ2-2; the table names TRBD2, a call not compared with the DNA. TRBV21-1 is a pseudogene segment. The CDR3 totals 17 residues. The CDR3 DNA follows: TGTGCCAGCAGCCCACGGGAAAGACAAGACTTCACCGGGGAGCTGTTTTTT. This sequence encodes CASSPRERQDFTGELFF.

This chain uses TRBV4-1 with TRBJ1-2, with TRBD1 matching over 7 bases. The CDR3 extends over 15 amino acids. Germline trimming cut 1 base from V and 2 bases from J; bases unmatched to any gene: 4. Looked up from germline, CDR1 is MGHRA and CDR2 is YSYEKL. The CDR3 bases are TGCGCCAGCAGCCAAGGACAGGGTAACAACTATGGCTACACCTTC. Translation gives CASSQGQGNNYGYTF.

The rearrangement uses TRBV5-4 and TRBJ2-5; a possible D gene is TRBD2 (6 bases). Trimming took off 4 bases at V and 3 bases at J, with 19 bases between the two ends. From germline, CDR1 is SGHNT and CDR2 YYREEE (reference sequence). CDR3 size: 16 residues. The CDR3 DNA reads as TGTGCCAGCAGCCGCCGGGACTCCCGGTGGGAAGAGACCCAGTACTTC. Its translation: CASSRRDSRWEETQYF.